These T cell receptor beta chains were read from a single sample in a study of cytomegalovirus exposure and HLA in healthy donors. Profiling relied on immunoSEQ multiplex PCR, and the TCRdb table lists in-frame clones only, not all of them. Counted here are about 130,000 clones, 70% to 75% occurring once; the ten biggest clones make up roughly 7.2%. The sequencing input was PBMCs. The receptor set was obtained from a male donor in good health and CMV-seronegative. CDR3s include the opening cysteine and the closing phenylalanine or tryptophan. The order of the fields is D gene, V gene, clone size, J gene, CDR3 DNA, CDR3 protein. A D gene is named only where the DNA matches it firmly. Clone size, where shown, is once, few, many, or a class for clones that have expanded.

D: TRBD2; V: TRBV2; size: once; J: TRBJ2-5; DNA: TGTGCCACCCGAGGACTAGCGGGGCGAGAGACCCAGTACTTC; CDR3: CATRGLAGRETQYF
D: NA; V: TRBV21-1; size: NA; J: TRBJ2-7; DNA: TGTGCCAGCAGCAAAGCGCTTTTTCCAGGGGACGAGCAGTACTTC; CDR3: CASSKALFPGDEQYF
D: NA; V: TRBV5-6; size: NA; J: TRBJ1-6; DNA: TGTGCCAGCAGCCACGACAGGTTCGGCTCACCCCTCCACTTT; CDR3: CASSHDRFGSPLHF
D: NA; V: TRBV7-8; size: NA; J: TRBJ2-6; DNA: TGTGCCAGCAGCTTAGCGCCCCCCAGGCTCGGCTCTGGGGCCAACGTCCTGACTTTC; CDR3: CASSLAPPRLGSGANVLTF
D: NA; V: TRBV4-3; size: NA; J: TRBJ1-6; DNA: TGCGCCAGCAGCCAACTGGGGGCGAATTCACCCCTCCACTTT; CDR3: CASSQLGANSPLHF
D: TRBD2; V: TRBV6-5; size: NA; J: TRBJ2-2; DNA: TGTGCCAGCAGGGCGGGACTAGCGGGAGAAAGGGAGCTGTTTTTT; CDR3: CASRAGLAGERELFF
D: NA; V: TRBV18; size: NA; J: TRBJ1-2; DNA: TGTGCCAGCTCACCTGTTATCGCAGGGGCAAACTATGGCTACACCTTC; CDR3: CASSPVIAGANYGYTF
D: NA; V: TRBV11-3; size: NA; J: TRBJ2-6; DNA: TGTGCCAGCAGCCCCACTACAGGGCGCTCTGGGGCCAACGTCCTGACTTTC; CDR3: CASSPTTGRSGANVLTF
D: NA; V: TRBV9; size: NA; J: TRBJ2-3; DNA: TGTGCCAGCAGCGCGAGCCTCGACAGCCTCACGGGCGATACGCAGTATTTT; CDR3: CASSASLDSLTGDTQYF
D: TRBD1; V: TRBV28; size: NA; J: TRBJ1-1; DNA: TGTGCCAGCAGTACAACAACAGGGGTAGCTTTCTTT; CDR3: CASSTTTGVAFF
D: NA; V: TRBV7-9; size: NA; J: TRBJ1-1; DNA: TGTGCCAGCAGCTTTGGAGGGGAAATGGCTCCGGGCACTGAAGCTTTCTTT; CDR3: CASSFGGEMAPGTEAFF
D: TRBD2; V: TRBV30; size: NA; J: TRBJ2-7; DNA: TGTGCCTGGGCAACTAGCGGGAGTGGCGAGCAGTACTTC; CDR3: CAWATSGSGEQYF
D: NA; V: TRBV15; size: NA; J: TRBJ2-7; DNA: TGTGCCACCAGCCCCAGGAAGAGCTCCTACGAGCAGTACTTC; CDR3: CATSPRKSSYEQYF
D: NA; V: TRBV7-2; size: NA; J: TRBJ2-3; DNA: TGTGCCAGCACTCCACAGGGAGGGGGCACAGATACGCAGTATTTT; CDR3: CASTPQGGGTDTQYF
D: NA; V: TRBV28; size: NA; J: TRBJ2-1; DNA: TGTGCCAGCCAGTTGGTAGCGGATAGATACAATGAGCAGTTCTTC; CDR3: CASQLVADRYNEQFF
D: NA; V: TRBV19; size: NA; J: TRBJ1-1; DNA: TGTGCCAGCACTAGGGCGGGGGCTGGGAACACTGAAGCTTTCTTT; CDR3: CASTRAGAGNTEAFF
D: NA; V: TRBV5-1; size: NA; J: TRBJ2-1; DNA: TGCGCCAGCAGCTTGGAATGGACTTGCAATGAGCAGTTCTTC; CDR3: CASSLEWTCNEQFF
D: TRBD1; V: TRBV28; size: NA; J: TRBJ1-5; DNA: TGTGCCATCAAAGGGACAGGGGGGCAAAATCAGCCCCAGCATTTT; CDR3: CAIKGTGGQNQPQHF
D: NA; V: TRBV7-3; size: few; J: TRBJ2-7; DNA: TGTGCCAGCAGCCCTCTACCCTACGAGCAGTACTTC; CDR3: CASSPLPYEQYF
D: TRBD1; V: TRBV4-2; size: NA; J: TRBJ1-5; DNA: TGTGCCAGCACTATCCGACAGGGAGATCAGCCCCAGCATTTT; CDR3: CASTIRQGDQPQHF
D: NA; V: TRBV28; size: NA; J: TRBJ1-2; DNA: TGTGCCAGCAGTTTTATGGGGGAGGGTAACTATGGCTACACCTTC; CDR3: CASSFMGEGNYGYTF
D: TRBD1; V: TRBV2; size: once; J: TRBJ2-7; DNA: TGTGCCAGCAGCGGGGACAGGGGCGCTAGGGAGCAGTACTTC; CDR3: CASSGDRGAREQYF
D: NA; V: TRBV6-6; size: NA; J: TRBJ2-7; DNA: TGTGCCAGCAGTGCAACGAGGTACGAGCAGTACTTC; CDR3: CASSATRYEQYF
D: TRBD2; V: TRBV27; size: NA; J: TRBJ2-3; DNA: TGTGCCAGCAGTTTATTGTTCGGGGGGACCACAGATACGCAGTATTTT; CDR3: CASSLLFGGTTDTQYF